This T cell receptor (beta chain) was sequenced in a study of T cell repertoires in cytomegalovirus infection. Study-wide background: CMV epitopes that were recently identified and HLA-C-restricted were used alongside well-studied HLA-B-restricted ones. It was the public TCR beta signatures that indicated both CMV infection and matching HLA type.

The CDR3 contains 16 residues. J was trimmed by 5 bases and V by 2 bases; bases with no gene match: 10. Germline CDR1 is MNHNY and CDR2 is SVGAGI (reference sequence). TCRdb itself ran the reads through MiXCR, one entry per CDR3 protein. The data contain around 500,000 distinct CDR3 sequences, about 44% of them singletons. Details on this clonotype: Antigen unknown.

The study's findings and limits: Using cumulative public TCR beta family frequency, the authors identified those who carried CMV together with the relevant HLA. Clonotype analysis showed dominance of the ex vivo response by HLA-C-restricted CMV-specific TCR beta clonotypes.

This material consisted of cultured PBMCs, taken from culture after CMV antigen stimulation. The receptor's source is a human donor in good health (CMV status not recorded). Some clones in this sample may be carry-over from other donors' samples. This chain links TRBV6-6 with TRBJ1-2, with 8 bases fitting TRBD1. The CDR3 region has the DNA TGTGCCAGCAGTTACACCTCTGGACAGGGAGGTTATGGCTACACCTTC. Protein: CASSYTSGQGGYGYTF.